What follows are 14 T cell receptor beta chains derived from one specimen sequenced in a study of cytomegalovirus exposure and HLA in healthy donors. The protocol was immunoSEQ multiplex PCR, while the TCRdb copy is restricted to in-frame clones and leaves out a portion. Among hundreds of thousands of clones, about 90% were seen once, and the ten largest hold more than 10%. The source material was PBMCs. The receptors were gathered from a man aged 18 to 35 in good health and CMV-seropositive.

The chain uses TRBV20-1 and TRBJ2-5; D uncertain. The germline V and J ends were trimmed by 4 bases and 3 bases, with 3 bases remaining between them. This CDR3 spans 10 amino acids. The germline V gene encodes CDR1 DFQATT and CDR2 SNEGSKA (reference sequence). The CDR3 DNA follows: TGCAGTGCTAATAAAGAGACCCAGTACTTC. This encodes CSANKETQYF.

V is TRBV28 and J is TRBJ2-7; TRBD1 matches at 9 bases. CDR1 and CDR2 from the germline V gene are MDHEN and SYDVKM. The CDR3 has 13 residues. The V gene end was trimmed by 6 bases and the J gene end by 5 bases; junction bases not matched to a gene: 5. The CDR3 protein is CASSPGQGHEQYF. The DNA for the CDR3 is TGTGCCAGCAGCCCGGGACAGGGCCACGAGCAGTACTTC.

V usage is TRBV7-6 and J usage is TRBJ1-2; 8 bases are shared with TRBD1. The CDR3 runs to 14 residues. From germline, CDR1 is SGHVS and CDR2 FNYEAQ. The ends lost 5 bases at V and 6 bases at J; junction bases unmatched: 8. The CDR3 sequence: CASSRGQGTDGYTF. The CDR3 bases are TGTGCCAGCAGCCGTGGACAGGGAACAGATGGCTACACCTTC.

Remarks on this clone: A read error may produce the germline difference seen at one junction end. The chain joins TRBV4-3 to TRBJ2-5; perhaps TRBD2 as D (5 bases). Germline-derived CDR1 and CDR2 are LGHNA and YSLEER. The CDR3 contains 15 residues. The CDR3 loop reads CASSQLLATQDTQYF. The CDR3 region has the DNA TGCGCCAGCAGCCAACTCCTAGCAACCCAAGATACCCAGTACTTC.

The rearrangement uses TRBV2 and TRBJ2-5; tentatively, D is TRBD2 (6 bases). The germline V and J ends were trimmed by 6 bases and 2 bases, with 13 bases remaining between them. CDR1 and CDR2 from the germline V gene are SNHLY and FYNNEI. The CDR3 runs 14 residues. CDR3 DNA: TGTGCCAGCAGGGCCGGGGGAATTCAAGAGACCCAGTACTTC. Translation: CASRAGGIQETQYF.

V gene TRBV19 combines with J gene TRBJ2-1; no clear D. With 7 bases removed from V and 9 bases from J, the gap between germline ends came to 19 bases. This CDR3 has 14 residues. CDR1 is LNHDA, CDR2 SQIVND, per germline (reference sequence). The CDR3 DNA follows: TGTGCCAGTATGATCCAGCCTGGCGAGAGTGAGCAGTTCTTC. This gives the protein CASMIQPGESEQFF.

The rearrangement joins TRBV10-3 to TRBJ1-3; D gene ambiguous. CDR1 ENHRY and CDR2 SYGVKD come from the germline V gene. The V end was cut by 6 bases, the J end by 0 bases, with 15 bases between. This CDR3 is 16 amino acids long. Here the CDR3 reads CAISPGLADSGNTIYF. The CDR3 DNA reads as TGTGCCATCAGCCCCGGACTAGCCGACTCTGGAAACACCATATATTTT.

This chain uses TRBV18 with TRBJ1-1, with TRBD1 identical over 9 bases. The V segment lost 4 bases and the J segment 0 bases; nucleotides outside the gene matches: 6. The CDR3 sequence is 16 residues long. Germline V gives CDR1 KGHSH, CDR2 LQKENI. The CDR3 spells CASSLSGTGLNTEAFF. CDR3 nucleotide sequence: TGTGCCAGCTCACTCTCCGGGACAGGGTTGAACACTGAAGCTTTCTTT.

V usage is TRBV28 and J usage is TRBJ2-7; 7 bases line up with TRBD1. The CDR3 spans 15 residues. Per the germline V gene, CDR1 is MDHEN and CDR2 is SYDVKM. V dropped 3 bases and J dropped 0; count of bases not matched to a gene: 5. This CDR3 reads CASSFVGGVSYEQYF. For the CDR3, the DNA is TGTGCCAGCAGTTTTGTAGGGGGCGTCTCCTACGAGCAGTACTTC.

V gene TRBV4-2 combines with J gene TRBJ2-1; D is unresolved. Germline loops: CDR1 LGHNA, CDR2 YNFKEQ. CDR3 size: 15 residues. Trimming cost V 0 bases and J 10 bases, with 16 bases left between them. CDR3 sequence: CASSQDEGRWGEQFF. The DNA of the CDR3 is TGTGCCAGCAGCCAAGATGAAGGTAGATGGGGAGAGCAGTTCTTC.

Points on this clone: Within the sample, other DNA sequences also encode this same CDR3. The rearrangement joins TRBV6-1 to TRBJ2-7; no reliable D call. The germline V and J ends were trimmed by 2 bases and 1 base, with 3 bases remaining between them. This CDR3 region has 12 residues. CDR1 MNHNS and CDR2 SASEGT come from the germline V gene. As DNA, the CDR3 is TGTGCCAGCAGTGAATCTTCCTACGAGCAGTACTTC. It is translated as CASSESSYEQYF.

V gene TRBV19 combines with J gene TRBJ2-7, with D perhaps matching TRBD1 or TRBD2 (5 bases each). CDR3 length equals 15 residues. CDR1 and CDR2 from the germline V gene are LNHDA and SQIVND (reference sequence). Deletions cut 3 bases from V and 3 bases from J, with 15 bases between. The CDR3 DNA is TGTGCCAGTAGTATTGGGGACGGAGACTTCTACGAGCAGTACTTC. Its translation is CASSIGDGDFYEQYF.

This clone appeared once. The chain combines TRBV9 with TRBJ1-3; 7 positions agree with TRBD1. The V and J ends lost 2 bases and 3 bases, in that order; junction bases with no gene match: 8. CDR3 size: 16 residues. Germline loops: CDR1 SGDLS, CDR2 YYNGEE. Here the CDR3 DNA reads TGTGCCAGCAGCGTCTACGGGACAGAATATGGAAACACCATATATTTT. Amino acids: CASSVYGTEYGNTIYF.

The chain joins TRBV9 to TRBJ2-7, with D uncertain. CDR1 and CDR2 from the germline V gene are SGDLS and YYNGEE. This CDR3 has 13 amino acids. The germline V and J ends were trimmed by 2 bases and 6 bases, with 12 bases remaining between them. The CDR3 DNA reads as TGTGCCAGCAGCGTCACCGCCCCTGGCGAGCAGTACTTC. This sequence encodes CASSVTAPGEQYF.